The 4 T cell receptor beta chains below all came from one sample that was sequenced in a study of blood T cells in healthy people across ages (dated by TCRdb to the mid-2010s). Library preparation employed 5' RACE. TCRdb shows the sequencer as Illumina HiSeq 2500. The second PCR ran for roughly 6 to 11 cycles and used a J-beta primer mix along with a sample-barcoded 5' primer. The public reads were reprocessed in TCRdb via fastp at Q25 and MiXCR, keeping in-frame beta chains. Under each unique CDR3 protein, matching rows form one entry showing the most common genes and DNA. The sample yields 1,100,000 or so distinct CDR3 sequences; under 45% were counted once. Around 18% of the sample rests with the top ten. The sequenced sample was blood. Receptors were obtained from an older woman in good health.

This clonotype was detected only a few times. The chain uses TRBV7-8 and TRBJ2-5, with D unresolved. CDR1 SGHVS and CDR2 FQNEAQ come from the germline V gene. The CDR3 totals 16 residues. V dropped 4 bases and J dropped 5 bases, with 20 bases sitting between them. In DNA form, the CDR3 reads TGTGCCAGCAGCTCTCCCTTGGGCGAAGCGAGGGAGACCCAGTACTTC. Translation: CASSSPLGEARETQYF. The full variable domain, completed using reference TRBV7-8 and TRBJ2-5, is GAGVSQSPRYKVAKRGQDVALRCDPISGHVSLFWYQQALGQGPEFLTYFQNEAQLDKSGLPSDRFFAERPEGSVSTLKIQRTQQEDSAVYLCASSSPLGEARETQYFGPGTRLLVL.

CDR3 bases: TGTGCCAGCAGACATCAAGAGACCCAGTACTTC. This codes for CASRHQETQYF. This chain links TRBV6-6 with TRBJ2-5; D not resolved. In germline, CDR1 is MNHNY, CDR2 SVGAGI (reference sequence). CDR3 length: 11 amino acids. Between the trimmed V and J ends, which lost 6 bases and 2 bases, there was a span of 4 bases.

The chain joins TRBV21-1 to TRBJ2-3; the DNA was not compared with TRBD2, the D call given in the table. TRBV21-1 is recorded as a pseudogene. The CDR3 runs to 14 residues. CDR3 loop: CASTKLAGVDTQYF. CDR3 nucleotides: TGTGCCAGCACCAAACTAGCGGGAGTAGATACGCAGTATTTT.

Here the CDR3 reads CSARRGAGGEKLFF. DNA for the CDR3: TGCAGTGCTAGAAGGGGGGCTGGAGGTGAAAAACTGTTTTTT. The rearrangement links TRBV20-1 to TRBJ1-4; possibly TRBD1 for D (6 bases). Trimming cost V 2 bases and J 7 bases, with 14 bases left between them. The germline V gene has CDR1 DFQATT and CDR2 SNEGSKA (reference sequence). This CDR3 has 14 residues.